A single sample gave rise to the 13 T cell receptor beta chains below, sequenced in a study of radiotherapy plus CTLA-4 blockade in lung cancer. Repertoires were generated with immunoSEQ multiplex PCR, while TCRdb's copy carries only in-frame clones and drops some. The profile covers about 68,000 clones, with roughly 85% appearing a single time and roughly 10% taken by the ten largest. Sequencing used peripheral blood, obtained from a patient treated with radiotherapy plus ipilimumab. Source of these receptors: a human donor with non-small cell lung cancer who had a complete response to radiotherapy plus ipilimumab.

This chain links TRBV6-1 with TRBJ2-2; possible D gene TRBD1, 6 bases. V shed 2 bases and J shed 4 bases, with 8 bases lying between them. The germline CDR1 and CDR2 sequences are MNHNS and SASEGT. CDR3 length equals 14 residues. The CDR3 loop is CASSENRVTGELFF. In DNA, the CDR3 is TGTGCCAGCAGTGAAAACAGGGTCACCGGGGAGCTGTTTTTT.

This chain uses TRBV7-2 with TRBJ1-2; tentative D call: TRBD1 (6 bases). The germline V gene encodes CDR1 SGHTA and CDR2 FQGNSA. Trimming shortened V by 2 bases and J by 8 bases, and 21 bases separated the two germline ends. This CDR3 has 16 residues. The DNA of the CDR3 is TGTGCCAGCAGCTTAAGGCCAAGGGAGTTCCAGGGGGGCTACACCTTC. It codes for CASSLRPREFQGGYTF.

The V gene is TRBV11-3, the J gene TRBJ2-1; D possibly corresponds to TRBD2 (5 bases). The germline V and J ends were trimmed by 7 bases and 7 bases, with 17 bases remaining between them. This CDR3 region has 14 residues. The V gene's germline CDR1 is SGHNT and CDR2 YENEEA. The CDR3 coding sequence is TGTGCCAGCAAAGTTCGGGGTTGGGCGAATGAGCAGTTCTTC. It codes for CASKVRGWANEQFF.

V and J are TRBV29-1 and TRBJ2-5; 12 nucleotides match TRBD2. The CDR3 spans 15 residues. V shed 7 bases and J 1 base; nucleotides not matched to a gene: 7. Looked up from germline, CDR1 is SQVTM and CDR2 is ANQGSEA. In nucleotides, the CDR3 is TGCAGCGATACTAGCGGGGGGACCTTCCAAGAGACCCAGTACTTC. Its translation: CSDTSGGTFQETQYF.

The chain has TRBV5-8 and TRBJ1-1; D perhaps matches TRBD1 (5 bases). The germline V gene encodes CDR1 SGHTS and CDR2 YDEGEE. V was trimmed by 0 bases and J by 4 bases, leaving 10 bases between them. This CDR3 spans 14 amino acids. CDR3 residues: CASSLGGLATEAFF. The CDR3 nucleotides read TGTGCCAGCAGCTTGGGGGGGTTGGCCACTGAAGCTTTCTTT.

This chain connects TRBV11-2 to TRBJ2-1, with 8 bases aligning to TRBD2. V shed 0 bases, J shed 10 bases, and the junction held 8 bases outside the gene matches. Germline CDR1 is SGHAT and CDR2 is FQNNGV. This CDR3 is 15 amino acids long. The CDR3, as DNA: TGTGCCAGCAGCTTAGAAGGGACTAGAATTCAGGAGCAGTTCTTC. Its translation is CASSLEGTRIQEQFF.

The chain links TRBV7-9 to TRBJ1-1; 9 positions match TRBD1. The trim removed 5 bases at V and 1 base at J, leaving 8 bases unmatched. The CDR3 spans 16 residues. Per germline, CDR1 SEHNR and CDR2 FQNEAQ (reference sequence). CDR3 loop: CASSPSGGQGNTEAFF. Written as DNA, the CDR3 is TGTGCCAGCAGCCCTAGTGGGGGACAGGGGAACACTGAAGCTTTCTTT. The complete variable domain, with remaining parts taken from reference TRBV7-9 and TRBJ1-1, reads DTGVSQNPRHKITKRGQNVTFRCDPISEHNRLYWYRQTLGQGPEFLTYFQNEAQLEKSRLLSDRFSAERPKGSFSTLEIQRTEQGDSAMYLCASSPSGGQGNTEAFFGQGTRLTVV.

The rearrangement joins TRBV5-4 to TRBJ1-4; the D gene is possibly TRBD1 (5 bases). The CDR3 has 15 amino acids. Deletions cut 0 bases from V and 4 bases from J, with 10 bases between. The germline V gene has CDR1 SGHNT and CDR2 YYREEE (reference sequence). The CDR3 nucleotides are TGTGCCAGCAGCTTGGGGGGCAGGCGTAATGAAAAACTGTTTTTT. Translation: CASSLGGRRNEKLFF.

CDR3 bases: TGTGCCAGCAGCCAAGAATCGCAGGATTGGGTGAGTCAGCCCCAGCATTTT. Its translation is CASSQESQDWVSQPQHF. The V and J genes are TRBV14 and TRBJ1-5; D unclear. Trimming stripped 0 bases from V and 6 bases from J, with 18 bases between. This CDR3 has 17 residues. The germline CDR1 and CDR2 sequences are SGHDN and FVKESK.

The rearrangement links TRBV7-2 to TRBJ2-3, with 9 bases aligning to TRBD2. CDR1 is SGHTA, CDR2 FQGNSA, per germline. J lost 1 base, V lost 1 base, and 9 bases had no gene match. This CDR3 is 18 amino acids long. CDR3 sequence: CASSLGFGLAGGTDTQYF. CDR3 DNA sequence: TGTGCCAGCAGCTTAGGTTTTGGCTTAGCGGGGGGCACAGATACGCAGTATTTT.

The V call is TRBV15, the J call TRBJ1-6; the match to TRBD1 covers 7 bases. This CDR3 contains 16 residues. CDR1 is LNHNV and CDR2 is YYDKDF in the germline V gene (reference sequence). V lost 0 bases and J lost 6; bases outside the gene matches: 5. CDR3 coding DNA: TGTGCCACCAGCAGAGATTTGGCAGGGGGTAATTCACCCCTCCACTTT. Residues: CATSRDLAGGNSPLHF.

The V call is TRBV12-5, the J call TRBJ2-7, with D hard to call. Trimming took off 6 bases at V and 2 bases at J, with 11 bases between the two ends. The CDR3 is 13 amino acids. Germline V CDR1 and CDR2: LGHNT, FRNRAP. The CDR3 sequence: CASGFDKAYEQYF. The CDR3 bases are TGTGCTAGTGGCTTTGACAAAGCCTACGAGCAGTACTTC.

The rearrangement uses TRBV5-5 and TRBJ2-1; 8 bases map to TRBD1. The CDR3 covers 15 residues. Trimming at V came to 3 bases and at J to 2 bases, leaving 4 bases not matched to a gene. Germline CDR1 reads SGHKS; CDR2 reads YYEKEE (reference sequence). CDR3 coding DNA: TGTGCCAGCAGCTGGGGACAGGAGACCTACAATGAGCAGTTCTTC. Amino acid sequence: CASSWGQETYNEQFF. The whole variable domain, filled in from reference TRBV5-5 and TRBJ2-1, reads DAGVTQSPTHLIKTRGQQVTLRCSPISGHKSVSWYQQVLGQGPQFIFQYYEKEERGRGNFPDRFSARQFPNYSSELNVNALLLGDSALYLCASSWGQETYNEQFFGPGTRLTVL.